The 25 T cell receptor beta chains below come from one sample, sequenced in a study of identical twins. TCRdb re-called the 5' RACE reads with MiXCR, one entry per CDR3 protein. Of a few hundred thousand distinct CDR3 sequences listed, roughly 9% are singletons. The sequencing input was naive T cells sorted from blood. These receptors originate from a woman in her fifties or sixties in good health.

This clonotype was seen ten or more times. The V and J genes are TRBV7-2 and TRBJ1-2, with 11 bases that match TRBD1. The germline V gene has CDR1 SGHTA and CDR2 FQGNSA. The CDR3 length is 13 residues. Unmatched junction bases numbered 3, after V lost 5 bases and J lost 7 bases. Here the CDR3 reads CASSHGTGGGYTF. In DNA form, the CDR3 reads TGTGCCAGCAGCCACGGGACAGGGGGTGGCTACACCTTC.

This clonotype was counted ten times or more. The rearrangement uses TRBV10-3 and TRBJ2-5, with 9 bases fitting TRBD1. In germline, CDR1 is ENHRY, CDR2 SYGVKD. This CDR3 has 13 residues. The V and J ends lost 10 bases and 5 bases, in that order; junction bases with no gene match: 8. DNA for the CDR3: TGTGCCACAGTACAGGGGGCCGGGGAGACCCAGTACTTC. Translation: CATVQGAGETQYF.

This clonotype was recorded at least ten times. The genes are TRBV15 and TRBJ1-5; maybe TRBD1 (5 bases). This CDR3 has 15 residues. Per germline, CDR1 LNHNV and CDR2 YYDKDF (reference sequence). V dropped 0 bases and J dropped 4 bases, with 10 bases sitting between them. The CDR3 reads CATSREGGVNQPQHF. CDR3 nucleotide sequence: TGTGCCACCAGCAGAGAGGGGGGGGTTAATCAGCCCCAGCATTTT.

There are a few counts of this clonotype. CDR3 amino acids: CASSFWSGRTVSQETQYF. The CDR3 DNA reads TGTGCCAGCAGTTTTTGGAGCGGGAGGACCGTGAGTCAAGAGACCCAGTACTTC. The chain couples TRBV12-3 or TRBV12-4 to TRBJ2-5, with 9 bases fitting TRBD2. The length of the CDR3 is 18 residues. V shed 3 bases and J 2 bases; nucleotides not matched to a gene: 13.

Many counts were recorded for this clonotype. J is TRBJ2-2 and V is TRBV20-1; D is unresolved. There are 11 residues in the CDR3. V was clipped by 4 bases and J by 5 bases, with 5 bases between them. The V gene's germline CDR1 is DFQATT and CDR2 SNEGSKA (reference sequence). CDR3 sequence (DNA): TGCAGTGCTATGGGAACCGGGGAGCTGTTTTTT. The encoded protein is CSAMGTGELFF.

The table lists this clonotype with many counts. This sequence joins TRBV7-9 and TRBJ2-7; TRBD2 matches 12 bases. The J segment lost 3 bases and the V segment lost 1 base, leaving 7 bases of the junction unmatched. CDR1 is SEHNR, CDR2 FQNEAQ, per germline (reference sequence). This CDR3 is built from 17 residues. CDR3 in amino acids: CASSLDILTSGGYEQYF. In DNA, the CDR3 is TGTGCCAGCAGCTTAGATATCCTGACTAGCGGGGGCTACGAGCAGTACTTC.

This clonotype turned up a few times. The chain combines TRBV9 with TRBJ2-2; 8 positions match TRBD2. The J segment lost 5 bases and the V segment lost 0 bases, leaving 6 bases of the junction unmatched. Germline CDR1 is SGDLS and CDR2 is YYNGEE. This CDR3 region has 16 residues. This CDR3 reads CASSVEVAGGTGELFF. CDR3 sequence (DNA): TGTGCCAGCAGCGTAGAAGTGGCGGGAGGTACCGGGGAGCTGTTTTTT.

This clonotype occurred a few times. This chain uses TRBV4-1 with TRBJ2-7; 7 bases fit TRBD2. The length of the CDR3 is 15 residues. The V gene end was trimmed by 4 bases and the J gene end by 2 bases; junction bases not matched to a gene: 8. The germline gives CDR1 MGHRA, CDR2 YSYEKL. The CDR3 reads CASSRPGRGTYEQYF. CDR3 coding DNA: TGCGCCAGCAGCCGACCGGGGAGGGGCACCTACGAGCAGTACTTC.

The chain is built from TRBV5-1 and TRBJ2-1, with a possible D match to TRBD1 (5 bases). V was cut by 0 bases and J by 0 bases, with 7 bases left in between. Per germline, CDR1 SGHRS and CDR2 YFSETQ. The CDR3 has 15 amino acids. CDR3 protein: CASSLDDSSYNEQFF. The DNA for the CDR3 is TGCGCCAGCAGCTTGGACGACAGCTCCTACAATGAGCAGTTCTTC.

This clonotype was found a few times. The genes are TRBV7-9 and TRBJ1-1; D might be TRBD1 (6 bases). Germline CDR1 reads SEHNR; CDR2 reads FQNEAQ (reference sequence). The CDR3 spans 14 residues. V lost 1 base and J lost 3, with 9 bases in between. Here the CDR3 reads CASSLGPGDTEAFF. The CDR3, as DNA: TGTGCCAGCAGCTTAGGTCCAGGGGACACTGAAGCTTTCTTT.

This clonotype has just a few counts. J is TRBJ1-6 and V is TRBV6-5; TRBD1 matches at 9 bases. Looked up from germline, CDR1 is MNHEY and CDR2 is SVGAGI. The ends lost 5 bases at V and 17 bases at J; junction bases unmatched: 7. This CDR3 region has 12 residues. In DNA, the CDR3 is TGTGCCAGCAGTCACCCCAGACAGGGGGTCCACTTT. Translation: CASSHPRQGVHF.

This clonotype was recorded a few times. The V and J genes are TRBV4-1 and TRBJ2-3; 7 nucleotides line up with TRBD2. The V and J ends lost 3 bases and 0 bases, in that order; junction bases with no gene match: 0. The CDR3 sequence is 14 residues long. From germline, CDR1 is MGHRA and CDR2 YSYEKL. CDR3 DNA: TGCGCCAGCAGCCATAGCGGGAGCACAGATACGCAGTATTTT. Its protein is CASSHSGSTDTQYF.

At least ten counts were recorded for this clonotype. The chain joins TRBV18 to TRBJ2-3, with D uncertain. Germline CDR1 and CDR2: KGHSH and LQKENI. The CDR3 is made up of 13 amino acids. Trimming shortened V by 5 bases and J by 4 bases, and 10 bases separated the two germline ends. The DNA of the CDR3 is TGTGCCAGCTCAAACCTATTATCAGATACGCAGTATTTT. Protein sequence: CASSNLLSDTQYF.

This clonotype was seen a handful of times. This chain links TRBV29-1 with TRBJ2-5, with TRBD1 matching over 7 bases. Germline trimming cut 5 bases from V and 5 bases from J; bases unmatched to any gene: 8. This CDR3 comprises 13 residues. The germline V gene has CDR1 SQVTM and CDR2 ANQGSEA. The CDR3 protein is CSVPTGNRETQYF. CDR3 DNA sequence: TGCAGCGTTCCGACAGGGAATAGGGAGACCCAGTACTTC.

In its sample, this clonotype was seen many times. The rearrangement joins TRBV2 to TRBJ2-1, with D possibly being TRBD2 (5 bases). The CDR3 is 13 residues long. Per germline, CDR1 SNHLY and CDR2 FYNNEI. Trimming cost V 3 bases and J 16 bases, with 19 bases left between them. DNA for the CDR3: TGTGCCAGCAGTGACCGGGAAACCCGAGGGTTATTCTTC. It codes for CASSDRETRGLFF.

There are many counts of this clonotype. The chain joins TRBV5-1 to TRBJ1-2; possibly TRBD1 for D (5 bases). The CDR3 totals 13 residues. V lost 0 bases and J lost 5, with 8 bases in between. Germline CDR1 SGHRS, CDR2 YFSETQ. CDR3 sequence reads: CASSLDRLYGYTF. In DNA, the CDR3 is TGCGCCAGCAGCTTGGACAGGCTTTATGGCTACACCTTC.

The rearrangement uses TRBV10-2 and TRBJ1-1; TRBD1 might be the D (6 bases). CDR3 size: 11 residues. Between the trimmed V and J ends, which lost 7 bases and 7 bases, there was a span of 10 bases. Germline V lookup: CDR1 WSHSY, CDR2 SAAADI. CDR3 sequence: CASKRQVEAFF. The CDR3 DNA reads as TGCGCCAGCAAACGACAGGTTGAAGCTTTCTTT.

The sample holds many counts of this clonotype. DNA for the CDR3: TGTGCCAGCAGTGGTAATGACAATGAGCAGTTCTTC. This codes for CASSGNDNEQFF. The V call is TRBV12-3 or TRBV12-4, the J call TRBJ2-1; D call uncertain. V was cut by 5 bases and J by 5 bases, with 7 bases left in between. This CDR3 comprises 12 residues.

This sequence joins TRBV15 and TRBJ1-4, with D tentatively TRBD1 (5 bases). The CDR3 is 15 amino acids. Germline lookup yields CDR1 LNHNV and CDR2 YYDKDF (reference sequence). Trimming shortened V by 7 bases and J by 6 bases, and 18 bases separated the two germline ends. The CDR3 loop is CATKVAGSSDEKLFF. In DNA, the CDR3 is TGTGCCACCAAGGTCGCAGGGTCATCTGATGAAAAACTGTTTTTT.

This clonotype was recorded at least ten times. This sequence joins TRBV11-3 and TRBJ2-1; TRBD2 agrees at 7 bases. This CDR3 is built from 19 residues. The V and J ends lost 0 bases and 6 bases, in that order; junction bases with no gene match: 17. CDR1 SGHNT and CDR2 YENEEA come from the germline V gene. In DNA, the CDR3 is TGTGCCAGCAGCTTAGACCAGAATTTAGCGGGCCACCGGGGCAATGAGCAGTTCTTC. Translated, it gives CASSLDQNLAGHRGNEQFF.

Ten or more counts support this clonotype. This chain joins TRBV2 and TRBJ1-3, with D unclear. Germline values: CDR1 SNHLY, CDR2 FYNNEI. The CDR3 runs 12 residues. Trimming took off 9 bases at V and 1 base at J, with 7 bases between the two ends. The DNA for the CDR3 is TGTGCCAGTCGAGGATCTGGAAACACCATATATTTT. Amino acids: CASRGSGNTIYF. The whole variable domain, remainder taken from reference TRBV2 and TRBJ1-3, is EPEVTQTPSHQVTQMGQEVILRCVPISNHLYFYWYRQILGQKVEFLVSFYNNEISEKSEIFDDQFSVERPDGSNFTLKIRSTKLEDSAMYFCASRGSGNTIYFGEGSWLTVV.

This clonotype has only a few counts. This rearrangement joins TRBV6-1 to TRBJ1-6; 11 bases agree with TRBD1. Germline CDR1 MNHNS, CDR2 SASEGT. The CDR3 totals 15 residues. Trimming removed 6 bases from V and 5 bases from J; junction bases left unmatched: 3. The CDR3: CASRGQGGDNSPLHF. The CDR3 DNA reads as TGTGCCAGCAGGGGACAGGGGGGTGATAATTCACCCCTCCACTTT.

This clonotype has ten or more counts. V usage is TRBV5-1 and J usage is TRBJ1-3; 9 bases agree with TRBD1. The CDR3 contains 16 residues. Per the germline V gene, CDR1 is SGHRS and CDR2 is YFSETQ. With 3 bases clipped from V and 1 base from J, the junction kept 5 bases outside the gene matches. CDR3 sequence reads: CASSSEQGASGNTIYF. CDR3 bases: TGCGCCAGCAGCTCGGAACAGGGGGCGTCTGGAAACACCATATATTTT.

The table lists this clonotype with a few counts. The chain recombines TRBV12-3 or TRBV12-4 with TRBJ2-3; maybe TRBD2 (5 bases). Trimming took off 3 bases at V and 0 bases at J, with 7 bases between the two ends. The CDR3 is 14 residues long. In nucleotides, the CDR3 is TGTGCCAGCAGTTTTTTAGCGAGCACAGATACGCAGTATTTT. This codes for CASSFLASTDTQYF.

The chain links TRBV15 to TRBJ2-1; 8 bases map to TRBD2. The V gene end was trimmed by 0 bases and the J gene end by 4 bases; junction bases not matched to a gene: 5. The CDR3 totals 16 residues. Germline V lookup: CDR1 LNHNV, CDR2 YYDKDF (reference sequence). CDR3 loop: CATSRELAESYNEQFF. The DNA of the CDR3 is TGTGCCACCAGCAGAGAACTAGCGGAGTCTTACAATGAGCAGTTCTTC.